This is a list of T cell receptor beta chains from one sample in a study of T-cell memory formation after mild COVID-19. TCRdb analysed the 5' RACE reads with MiXCR anew, one entry per CDR3 protein. Of 130,000 to 150,000 distinct CDR3 sequences listed, approximately 5.7% are singletons. The sequenced material came from PBMCs or a T cell subset sorted from them (not recorded which). The receptors derive from an adult woman who had mild COVID-19 (a few samples of this study predate the infection). Cell type and time point are not known. Each CDR3 is given with its conserved first and last residue. D genes are given only for firm matches. Part of the rows lack a size; the others show once, few, many or a class for expanded clones.

many,TRBV7-3,TRBJ2-1,TRBD2,TGTGCCAGCAGCGGCCCGGGACTAGCGGGGGGGTTACGGGGCAATGAGCAGTTCTTC,CASSGPGLAGGLRGNEQFF
NA,TRBV6-1,TRBJ1-1,NA,TGTGCCAGCACGAGGAGTGGGGTGAACACTGAAGCTTTCTTT,CASTRSGVNTEAFF
many,TRBV12-3/TRBV12-4,TRBJ2-1,NA,TGTGCCAGCAGTATAGCGGTCCTTAAGGACAATGAGCAGTTCTTC,CASSIAVLKDNEQFF
few,TRBV19,TRBJ1-1,TRBD1,TGTGCCAGTAGTACAGACAGGGGCTTCACTGAAGCTTTCTTT,CASSTDRGFTEAFF
once,TRBV7-9,TRBJ1-1,NA,TGTGACAGCGGCCATACCCAGGGAAAAGCTTTCTTT,CDSGHTQGKAFF
NA,TRBV4-3,TRBJ1-1,NA,TGCGCCAGCAGCCAAGTGAGCGTCGGGGGCACTGAAGCTTTCTTT,CASSQVSVGGTEAFF
few,TRBV7-2,TRBJ2-3,NA,TGTGCCAGCAGGCAGTCCCCGATGCGGAGCACAGATACGCAGTATTTT,CASRQSPMRSTDTQYF
few,TRBV3-1,TRBJ1-1,NA,TGTGCCAGCAGCCAAGCGCGGACTGAAGCTTTCTTT,CASSQARTEAFF
many,TRBV12-5,TRBJ2-7,NA,TGTGCTAGTGGGTTCTCCGGGGGACATACCGAGCAGTACTTC,CASGFSGGHTEQYF
many,TRBV18,TRBJ1-4,TRBD1,TGTGCCAGCTCACCAGGGACAGGGGGAAACGAAAAACTGTTTTTT,CASSPGTGGNEKLFF
NA,TRBV5-4,TRBJ2-1,NA,TGTGCCAGCAGCTTAACAGGGTACAATGAGCAGTTCTTC,CASSLTGYNEQFF
many,TRBV11-1,TRBJ2-2,NA,TGTGCCAGCACCCCCCAGTCCTGGGAGGGGGCGAGCACCGGGGAGCTGTTTTTT,CASTPQSWEGASTGELFF
many,TRBV2,TRBJ2-1,TRBD1,TGTGCCAGCAGTGAATTACAGGGGTCAGTCTACAATGAGCAGTTCTTC,CASSELQGSVYNEQFF
NA,TRBV7-9,TRBJ1-4,NA,TGTGCCAGCAGCTTAGGTTACAGCGGGAATGAAAAACTGTTTTTT,CASSLGYSGNEKLFF
few,TRBV7-2,TRBJ1-1,TRBD1,TGTGCCAGCAGCCGCCCGACAGGGGGCCGCGACACTGAAGCTTTCTTT,CASSRPTGGRDTEAFF
few,TRBV20-1,TRBJ2-6,NA,TGCAGTGCTTGGGGCCGCTCTGGGGCCAACGTCCTGACTTTC,CSAWGRSGANVLTF
NA,TRBV15,TRBJ2-3,TRBD2,TGTGCCACCCGGGCCAGCGGGAGAGGTACGCAGTATTTT,CATRASGRGTQYF
NA,TRBV20-1,TRBJ2-7,TRBD2,TGCAGTGCTAGACGGCGACATAGCGGGAGTGTCTACGAGCAGTACTTC,CSARRRHSGSVYEQYF
many,TRBV12-3/TRBV12-4,TRBJ1-4,NA,TGTGCCAGCAGTTTTGGGAATGAAAAACTGTTTTTT,CASSFGNEKLFF
NA,TRBV7-9,TRBJ2-2,NA,TGTGCCAGCGCCCAAACGAACACCGGGGAGCTGTTTTTT,CASAQTNTGELFF
many,TRBV7-3,TRBJ2-2,NA,TGTGCCAGCAGCTTAAGGGGCGGGACACGCCCGAACACCGGGGAGCTGTTTTTT,CASSLRGGTRPNTGELFF
many,TRBV7-6,TRBJ2-3,TRBD1,TGTGCCAGCAGCATCTCCGGGACAGGGTCAGTGAATACGCAGTATTTT,CASSISGTGSVNTQYF
few,TRBV7-2,TRBJ2-7,TRBD2,TGTGCCAGCAGCTGGGGGGGACGGACCCTTTGGAACGAGCAGTACTTC,CASSWGGRTLWNEQYF
NA,TRBV30,TRBJ1-4,NA,TGTGCCTGGAGTGTACCCATGGATCTTTCGGGCGAAAAACTGTTTTTT,CAWSVPMDLSGEKLFF
many,TRBV5-1,TRBJ2-7,NA,TGCGCCAGCAGCGAGGGGACGGCCTACGAGCAGTACTTC,CASSEGTAYEQYF
few,TRBV20-1,TRBJ2-7,NA,TGCAGTGCTAGAGACCCGGGACGGACCTACGAGCAGTACTTC,CSARDPGRTYEQYF
many,TRBV6-6,TRBJ2-3,NA,TGTGCCAGCAGTTACCGGACTGGAGATACGCAGTATTTT,CASSYRTGDTQYF
NA,TRBV2,TRBJ2-5,NA,TGTGCCAGCACCCGGGACTCCGGTGGGTCCGAGACCCAGTACTTC,CASTRDSGGSETQYF
NA,TRBV29-1,TRBJ2-1,TRBD2,TGCAGCGTTTCCCAGAACCGTTTAGCGGGAGAGCAGTTCTTC,CSVSQNRLAGEQFF
few,TRBV11-2,TRBJ2-3,NA,TGTGCCAGCAGCCGCCTCGGGGGTAGCGGCACAGATACGCAGTATTTT,CASSRLGGSGTDTQYF
few,TRBV7-6,TRBJ2-2,NA,TGTGCCAGCAGCCTCTATCTCGAGGGCGGGGAGCTGTTTTTT,CASSLYLEGGELFF
few,TRBV24-1,TRBJ2-5,TRBD2,TGTGCCACCATGCAGAACGGGGGGGCCGGGGAGACCCAGTACTTC,CATMQNGGAGETQYF
many,TRBV24-1,TRBJ2-5,TRBD2,TGTGCCACCAGTGATTTAGCGCGTGGGAGGGCCGGTGAGACCCAGTACTTC,CATSDLARGRAGETQYF
many,TRBV7-2,TRBJ1-3,NA,TGTGCCAGCAGCTCAAGAGGCGGTGACTCTGGAAACACCATATATTTT,CASSSRGGDSGNTIYF
few,TRBV24-1,TRBJ2-2,NA,TGTGCCACCAGTGATGCCAGGGCAGAGGAGCTGTTTTTT,CATSDARAEELFF
many,TRBV12-3/TRBV12-4,TRBJ2-1,TRBD2,TGTGCCAGCAGTTTAGCCGGACTAGCTGATAGGAATGAGCAGTTCTTC,CASSLAGLADRNEQFF
few,TRBV4-3,TRBJ2-3,TRBD2,TGCGCCAGCGGCCGCGGGAGGGCCCACTCAGATACGCAGTATTTT,CASGRGRAHSDTQYF
NA,TRBV10-3,TRBJ2-2,NA,TGTGCCATCAGTGAGGGAGGCGGGACGAACACCGGGGAGCTGTTTTTT,CAISEGGGTNTGELFF
many,TRBV5-1,TRBJ2-3,NA,TGCGCCAGCAGCAGGGAACCTGATACGCAGTATTTT,CASSREPDTQYF
NA,TRBV15,TRBJ1-5,NA,TGTGCCACCAGCAGAACGCCGGGACGTTTGATTGCAAGTCAGCCCCAGCATTTT,CATSRTPGRLIASQPQHF
many,TRBV6-5,TRBJ2-1,TRBD2,TGTGCCAGCAGTCGACTAGCGGTCTCCTACAATGAGCAGTTCTTC,CASSRLAVSYNEQFF
NA,TRBV1,TRBJ1-2,NA,TGCACCAGCCCGATCCACCGGTGGACAGGGCAAAACTATGGCTACACCTTC,CTSPIHRWTGQNYGYTF
NA,TRBV5-1,TRBJ2-1,TRBD1,TGCGCCAGCAGCCCGGGGACAGGGCCCTGGGATGAGCAGTTCTTC,CASSPGTGPWDEQFF
NA,TRBV4-3,TRBJ1-2,NA,TGCGCCAGCAGCCAAGATATTTCTTTCGGGGGCTACACCTTC,CASSQDISFGGYTF
few,TRBV3-1,TRBJ2-7,NA,TGTGCCAGCAGCCAAACCTGGGGGAGCGGTGGCGAGCAGTACTTC,CASSQTWGSGGEQYF
few,TRBV4-3,TRBJ2-1,TRBD2,TGCGCCAGCAGCCAAGACGGGTCCCCTTCTAGCGGGAGAAACATTTTCAATGAGCAGTTCTTC,CASSQDGSPSSGRNIFNEQFF
NA,TRBV5-1,TRBJ2-7,TRBD2,TGCGCCAGCAGCCTGGGACTAGCGGGAGTGTTCAAGGACGAGCAGTACTTC,CASSLGLAGVFKDEQYF
many,TRBV5-1,TRBJ2-3,NA,TGCGCCAGCAGCAACGGAGGGACCCGCCGCGGTACGCAGTATTTT,CASSNGGTRRGTQYF
few,TRBV12-3/TRBV12-4,TRBJ2-3,NA,TGTGCCAGCAGTTCCAGGGGCACGGCAGATACGCAGTATTTT,CASSSRGTADTQYF
few,TRBV7-6,TRBJ2-5,TRBD1,TGTGCCAGCAGCTCCCAGGGACAGGGGGTCCAAGAGACCCAGTACTTC,CASSSQGQGVQETQYF
NA,TRBV30,TRBJ2-2,TRBD1,TGTGCCTGGAGTGAGGGACAGGGTAGGGCCGGGGAGCTGTTTTTT,CAWSEGQGRAGELFF
few,TRBV9,TRBJ2-2,TRBD1,TGTGCCAGCAGCGGTGACAGGGGCGGGGAGCTGTTTTTT,CASSGDRGGELFF
many,TRBV12-3/TRBV12-4,TRBJ2-7,TRBD1,TGTGCCAGCAGTCCCCCGGACAGGTTTTACGAGCAGTACTTC,CASSPPDRFYEQYF
NA,TRBV12-3/TRBV12-4,TRBJ2-2,TRBD2,TGTGCCAGCAGTCCCCAACTACTGCGGGGGACCGGGGAGCTGTTTTTT,CASSPQLLRGTGELFF
few,TRBV5-1,TRBJ2-2,TRBD2,TGCGCCAGCAGCCCGACTAGCGGGGGCGCCACCGGGGAGCTGTTTTTT,CASSPTSGGATGELFF
many,TRBV7-2,TRBJ1-2,TRBD1,TGTGCCAGCAGCCCGTGGACAGGAATCAACTATGGCTACACCTTC,CASSPWTGINYGYTF
NA,TRBV29-1,TRBJ2-1,NA,TGCAGCGCTGGACGGGATTTATACAATGAGCAGTTCTTC,CSAGRDLYNEQFF
few,TRBV18,TRBJ2-7,TRBD1,TGTGCCAGCTCACCAGGGACAGGGGAACGGTACGAGCAGTACTTC,CASSPGTGERYEQYF
many,TRBV12-3/TRBV12-4,TRBJ2-2,NA,TGTGCCAGCAGCCCACAGGGAACCCACACCGGGGAGCTGTTTTTT,CASSPQGTHTGELFF